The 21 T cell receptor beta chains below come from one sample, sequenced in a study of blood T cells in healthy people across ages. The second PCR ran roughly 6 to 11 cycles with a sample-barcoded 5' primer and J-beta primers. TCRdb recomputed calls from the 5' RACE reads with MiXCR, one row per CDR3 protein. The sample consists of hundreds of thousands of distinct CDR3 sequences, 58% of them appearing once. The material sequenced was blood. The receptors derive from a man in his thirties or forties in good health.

Written as DNA, the CDR3 is TGTGCCAGCAGCTCCCAGGGGTACCAAGAGACCCAGTACTTC. It codes for CASSSQGYQETQYF. This rearrangement joins TRBV5-6 to TRBJ2-5, with D possibly being TRBD1 (6 bases). Germline lookup yields CDR1 SGHDT and CDR2 YYEEEE. V was clipped by 3 bases and J by 0 bases, with 9 bases between them. The CDR3 length is 14 residues.

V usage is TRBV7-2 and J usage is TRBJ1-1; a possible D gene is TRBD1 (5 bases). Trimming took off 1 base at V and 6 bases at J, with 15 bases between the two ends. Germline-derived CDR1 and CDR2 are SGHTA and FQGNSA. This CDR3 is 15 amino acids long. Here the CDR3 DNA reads TGTGCCAGCAGCTTAGAGCCAGGGTTATTCTCTGAAGCTTTCTTT. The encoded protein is CASSLEPGLFSEAFF. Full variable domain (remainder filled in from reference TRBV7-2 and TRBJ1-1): GAGVSQSPSNKVTEKGKDVELRCDPISGHTALYWYRQSLGQGLEFLIYFQGNSAPDKSGLPSDRFSAERTGGSVSTLTIQRTQQEDSAVYLCASSLEPGLFSEAFFGQGTRLTVV.

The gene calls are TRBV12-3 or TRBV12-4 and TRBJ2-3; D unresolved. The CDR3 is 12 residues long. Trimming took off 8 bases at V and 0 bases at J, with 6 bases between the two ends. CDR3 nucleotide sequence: TGTGCCAGCCGATATAGCACAGATACGCAGTATTTT. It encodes CASRYSTDTQYF.

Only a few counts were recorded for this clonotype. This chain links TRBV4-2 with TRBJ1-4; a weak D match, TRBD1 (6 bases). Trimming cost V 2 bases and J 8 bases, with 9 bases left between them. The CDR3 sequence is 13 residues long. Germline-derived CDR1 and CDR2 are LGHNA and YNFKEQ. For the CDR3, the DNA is TGTGCCAGCAGCCAACAAGGGGGAGAAAAACTGTTTTTT. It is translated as CASSQQGGEKLFF.

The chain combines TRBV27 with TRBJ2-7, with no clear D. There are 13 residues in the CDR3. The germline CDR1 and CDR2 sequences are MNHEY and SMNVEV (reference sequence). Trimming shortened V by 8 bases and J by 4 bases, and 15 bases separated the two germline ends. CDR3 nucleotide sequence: TGTGCCAGCGCTGTCGGGCTTTTGTACGAGCAGTACTTC. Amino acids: CASAVGLLYEQYF.

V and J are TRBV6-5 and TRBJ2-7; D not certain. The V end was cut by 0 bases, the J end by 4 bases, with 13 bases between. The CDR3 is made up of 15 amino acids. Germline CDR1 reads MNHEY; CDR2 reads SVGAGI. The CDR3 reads CASSYSILGSYEQYF. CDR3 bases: TGTGCCAGCAGTTACTCGATTCTGGGGTCGTACGAGCAGTACTTC.

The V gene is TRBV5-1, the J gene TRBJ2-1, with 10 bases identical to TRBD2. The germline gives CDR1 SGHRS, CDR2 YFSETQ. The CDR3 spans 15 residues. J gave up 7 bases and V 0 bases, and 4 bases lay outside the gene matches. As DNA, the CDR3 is TGCGCCAGCAGCTTGGAGCTAGCGGGGGTAAATGAGCAGTTCTTC. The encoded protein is CASSLELAGVNEQFF.

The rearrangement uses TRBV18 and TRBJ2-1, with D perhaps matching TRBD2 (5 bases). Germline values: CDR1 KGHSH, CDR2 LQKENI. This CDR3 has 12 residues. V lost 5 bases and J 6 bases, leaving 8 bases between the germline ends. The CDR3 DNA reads TGTGCCAGCTCATGGACTTCCAATGAGCAGTTCTTC. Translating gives CASSWTSNEQFF.

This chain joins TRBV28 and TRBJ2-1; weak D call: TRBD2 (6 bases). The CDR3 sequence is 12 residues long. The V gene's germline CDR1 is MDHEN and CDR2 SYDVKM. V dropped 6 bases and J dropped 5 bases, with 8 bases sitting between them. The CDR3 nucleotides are TGTGCCAGCAGGCGGGAAGACAATGAGCAGTTCTTC. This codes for CASRREDNEQFF.

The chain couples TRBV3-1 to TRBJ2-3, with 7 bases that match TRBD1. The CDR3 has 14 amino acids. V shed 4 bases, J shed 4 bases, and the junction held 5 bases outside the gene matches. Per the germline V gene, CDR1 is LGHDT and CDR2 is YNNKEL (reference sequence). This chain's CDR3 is CASSPTGVPDTQYF. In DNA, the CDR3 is TGTGCCAGCAGCCCAACAGGGGTTCCAGATACGCAGTATTTT.

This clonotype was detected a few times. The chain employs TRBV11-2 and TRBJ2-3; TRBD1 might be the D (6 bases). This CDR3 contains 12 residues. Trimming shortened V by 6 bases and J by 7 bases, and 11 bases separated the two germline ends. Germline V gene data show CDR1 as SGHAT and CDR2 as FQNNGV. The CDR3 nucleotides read TGTGCCAGCAGAGAACAGGGAAATACGCAGTATTTT. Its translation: CASREQGNTQYF.

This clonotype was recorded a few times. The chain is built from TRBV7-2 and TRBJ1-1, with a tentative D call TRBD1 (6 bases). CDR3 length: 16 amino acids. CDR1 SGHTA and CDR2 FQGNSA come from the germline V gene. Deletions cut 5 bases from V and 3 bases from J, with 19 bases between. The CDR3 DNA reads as TGTGCCAGCAGCCCCCGTCCCGGACAGATTTACACTGAAGCTTTCTTT. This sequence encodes CASSPRPGQIYTEAFF.

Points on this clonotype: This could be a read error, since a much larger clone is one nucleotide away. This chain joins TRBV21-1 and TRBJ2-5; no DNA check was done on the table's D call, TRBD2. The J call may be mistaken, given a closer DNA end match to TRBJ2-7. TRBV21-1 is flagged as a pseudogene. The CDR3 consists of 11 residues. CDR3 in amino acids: CVSSPSCEQYF. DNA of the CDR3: TGTGTCAGCAGCCCCTCCTGCGAGCAGTACTTC.

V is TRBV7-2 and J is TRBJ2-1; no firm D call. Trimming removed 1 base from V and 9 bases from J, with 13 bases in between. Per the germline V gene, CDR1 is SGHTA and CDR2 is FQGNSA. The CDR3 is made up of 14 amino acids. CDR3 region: CASSLGPANGEQFF. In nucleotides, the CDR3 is TGTGCCAGCAGCTTAGGGCCGGCGAATGGTGAGCAGTTCTTC. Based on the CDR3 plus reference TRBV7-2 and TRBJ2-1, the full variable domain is GAGVSQSPSNKVTEKGKDVELRCDPISGHTALYWYRQSLGQGLEFLIYFQGNSAPDKSGLPSDRFSAERTGGSVSTLTIQRTQQEDSAVYLCASSLGPANGEQFFGPGTRLTVL.

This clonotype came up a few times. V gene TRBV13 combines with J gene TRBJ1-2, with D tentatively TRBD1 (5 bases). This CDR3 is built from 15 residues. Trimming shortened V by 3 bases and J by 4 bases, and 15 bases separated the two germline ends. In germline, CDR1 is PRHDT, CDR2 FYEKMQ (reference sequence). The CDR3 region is CASSFRLGGGYGYTF. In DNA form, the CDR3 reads TGTGCCAGCAGCTTTCGCCTCGGGGGAGGCTATGGCTACACCTTC.

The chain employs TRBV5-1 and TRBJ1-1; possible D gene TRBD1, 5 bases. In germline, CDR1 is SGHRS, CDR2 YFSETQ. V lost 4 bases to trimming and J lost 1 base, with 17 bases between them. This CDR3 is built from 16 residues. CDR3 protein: CASSLSPRGPNTEAFF. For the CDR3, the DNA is TGCGCCAGCAGCCTATCTCCCCGGGGACCGAACACTGAAGCTTTCTTT.

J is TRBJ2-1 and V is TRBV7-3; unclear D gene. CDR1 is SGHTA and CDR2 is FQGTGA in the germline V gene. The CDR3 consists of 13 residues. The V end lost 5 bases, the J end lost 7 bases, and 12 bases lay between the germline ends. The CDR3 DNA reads TGTGCCAGCAGCAACCGAGCCGGGAATGAGCAGTTCTTC. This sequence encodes CASSNRAGNEQFF.

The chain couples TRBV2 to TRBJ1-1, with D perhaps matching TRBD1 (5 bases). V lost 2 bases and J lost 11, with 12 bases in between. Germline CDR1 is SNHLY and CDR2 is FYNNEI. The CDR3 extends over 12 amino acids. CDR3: CASSEQGSQAFF. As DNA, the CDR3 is TGTGCCAGCAGTGAACAGGGTTCTCAGGCTTTCTTT.

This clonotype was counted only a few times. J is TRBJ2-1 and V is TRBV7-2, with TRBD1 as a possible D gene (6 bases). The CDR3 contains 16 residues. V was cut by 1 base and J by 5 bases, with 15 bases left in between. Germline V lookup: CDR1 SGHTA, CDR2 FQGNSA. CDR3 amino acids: CASSLVPGTGNNEQFF. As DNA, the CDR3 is TGTGCCAGCAGCTTAGTCCCTGGCACAGGGAACAATGAGCAGTTCTTC.

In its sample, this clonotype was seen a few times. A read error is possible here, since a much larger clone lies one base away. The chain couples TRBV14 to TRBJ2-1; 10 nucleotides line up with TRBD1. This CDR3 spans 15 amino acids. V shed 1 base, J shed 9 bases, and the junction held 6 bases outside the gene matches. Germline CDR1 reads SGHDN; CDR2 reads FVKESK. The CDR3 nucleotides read TGTGCCAGCAGCCAAGGACAGGGGGCGAAGGGTGAGCAGTTCTTC. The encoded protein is CASSQGQGAKGEQFF.

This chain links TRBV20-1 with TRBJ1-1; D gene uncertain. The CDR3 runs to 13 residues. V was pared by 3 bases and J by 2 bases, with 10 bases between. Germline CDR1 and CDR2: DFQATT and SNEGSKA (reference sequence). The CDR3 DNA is TGCAGTGCTAGCCCCCACATAAACACTGAAGCTTTCTTT. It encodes CSASPHINTEAFF.